A single sample is the source of the 17 T cell receptor beta chains below, sequenced in a study of vaccination and CD4 T cells after COVID-19. These receptors are not linked to any known antigen. Oncomine TCR Beta short-read sequencing was applied to DNA from cultured CD4+ T cells. Via MiXCR, TCRdb re-called the PCR reads, giving one row per CDR3 protein. The table includes about 13,000 distinct CDR3 sequences, 27% detected once. Treatment specified: roughly nine-day PBMC culture with coronavirus spike peptide pools or control peptides (ViraFEST assay). The input for sequencing was CD4+ T cells from blood, cultured in vitro, taken before SARS-CoV-2 vaccination. Every receptor here comes from a human donor who received a COVID-19 vaccine.

With respect to this clonotype: It differs at one base from a far larger clone, so likely a read error. This chain links TRBV20-1 with TRBJ2-1, with D hard to call. CDR3 length equals 13 residues. CDR1 and CDR2 (germline): DFQATT, SNEGSKA (reference sequence). CDR3 in amino acids: CSAADLVSETQCF. In DNA form, the CDR3 reads TGCAGTGCCGCAGACCTAGTTTCAGAGACCCAGTGCTTC.

There are a few counts of this clonotype. The V call is TRBV27, the J call TRBJ2-5; a possible D gene is TRBD2 (6 bases). Per the germline V gene, CDR1 is MNHEY and CDR2 is SMNVEV (reference sequence). Trimming shortened V by 3 bases and J by 1 base, and 9 bases separated the two germline ends. The CDR3 runs to 14 residues. The CDR3 region has the DNA TGTGCCAGCAGTTTCGGGGGAACCCAAGAGACCCAGTACTTC. Translated, it gives CASSFGGTQETQYF.

This clonotype occurred a few times. The gene calls are TRBV24-1 and TRBJ2-3; 10 nucleotides align to TRBD1. The CDR3 extends over 17 amino acids. V shed 4 bases, J shed 2 bases, and the junction held 8 bases outside the gene matches. Germline V gene sequence: CDR1 KGHDR, CDR2 SFDVKD. DNA of the CDR3: TGTGCCACCAGTGACTCCGGGACAGGGGCCTTCACAGATACGCAGTATTTT. It translates to CATSDSGTGAFTDTQYF.

In nucleotides, the CDR3 is TGCGCCAGCAGCTCGATTTCTTGGGCCTCGGGGACTGAAGCTTTCTTT. As protein: CASSSISWASGTEAFF. The rearrangement links TRBV5-1 to TRBJ1-1; D not resolved. The germline gives CDR1 SGHRS, CDR2 YFSETQ. The germline V and J ends were trimmed by 3 bases and 5 bases, with 20 bases remaining between them. The CDR3 totals 16 residues. Variable domain in full (rest from reference TRBV5-1 and TRBJ1-1): KAGVTQTPRYLIKTRGQQVTLSCSPISGHRSVSWYQQTPGQGLQFLFEYFSETQRNKGNFPGRFSGRQFSNSRSEMNVSTLELGDSALYLCASSSISWASGTEAFFGQGTRLTVV.

This clonotype was seen a few times. The chain uses TRBV6-1 and TRBJ2-7; 7 nucleotides line up with TRBD1. The CDR3 has 15 residues. Germline V CDR1 and CDR2: MNHNS, SASEGT. Trimming at V came to 5 bases and at J to 4 bases, leaving 11 bases not matched to a gene. CDR3 coding DNA: TGTGCCAGCAGTCCGCGGACAGGAATAAAATACGAGCAGTACTTC. Encoded protein: CASSPRTGIKYEQYF.

This chain joins TRBV12-5 and TRBJ2-5; D is unresolved. CDR3 length: 12 residues. Deletions cut 3 bases from V and 5 bases from J, with 7 bases between. From germline, CDR1 is LGHNT and CDR2 FRNRAP. The CDR3 loop is CASGLLLETQYF. The DNA of the CDR3 is TGTGCTAGTGGTTTACTATTGGAGACCCAGTACTTC. Together with reference TRBV12-5 and TRBJ2-5, the CDR3 gives the full variable domain: DARVTQTPRHKVTEMGQEVTMRCQPILGHNTVFWYRQTMMQGLELLAYFRNRAPLDDSGMPKDRFSAEMPDATLATLKIQPSEPRDSAVYFCASGLLLETQYFGPGTRLLVL.

This clonotype was counted a few times. The rearrangement uses TRBV7-9 and TRBJ2-2; 8 bases are shared with TRBD1. Trimming removed 6 bases from V and 3 bases from J; junction bases left unmatched: 18. The CDR3 totals 19 residues. Germline CDR1 reads SEHNR; CDR2 reads FQNEAQ (reference sequence). The CDR3 nucleotides read TGTGCCAGCAGTCGTCGAGACAGGGGAATTTTGTTAGACACCGGGGAGCTGTTTTTT. Translated, it gives CASSRRDRGILLDTGELFF.

This sequence joins TRBV6-1 and TRBJ1-5, with a tentative D call TRBD1 (5 bases). V was shortened by 0 bases and J by 3 bases, with 9 bases between the two germline ends. The germline V gene encodes CDR1 MNHNS and CDR2 SASEGT. This CDR3 has 15 amino acids. Here the CDR3 DNA reads TGTGCCAGCAGTGAAGCGGGGCAGCCCAATCAGCCCCAGCATTTT. Translation: CASSEAGQPNQPQHF.

The chain uses TRBV19 and TRBJ1-2; 8 bases align to TRBD1. The CDR3 has 15 amino acids. Germline V gene data show CDR1 as LNHDA and CDR2 as SQIVND (reference sequence). J lost 4 bases, V lost 1 base, and 5 bases had no gene match. The CDR3 DNA follows: TGTGCCAGTAGTATAGCCAACAGGGGGACCTATGGCTACACCTTC. Protein sequence: CASSIANRGTYGYTF.

The V and J genes are TRBV12-3 or TRBV12-4 and TRBJ2-1; unclear D gene. CDR3 length: 11 amino acids. V lost 8 bases, J lost 10 bases, and 12 bases lay in between. The CDR3 nucleotides are TGTGCCAGCGGCCTGCTCAGGGAGCAGTTCTTC. This gives the protein CASGLLREQFF.

This clonotype was counted between two and nine times. J is TRBJ1-6 and V is TRBV6-1; D not resolved. CDR3 length equals 18 residues. V lost 0 bases to trimming and J lost 0 bases, with 12 bases between them. CDR1 is MNHNS and CDR2 is SASEGT in the germline V gene. CDR3 bases: TGTGCCAGCAGTGAAGCGCTTTCGGGGAGCTCCTATAATTCACCCCTCCACTTT. Its translation: CASSEALSGSSYNSPLHF.

This clonotype was found a few times. The gene calls are TRBV6-1 and TRBJ2-7; D gene unclear. The CDR3 runs 11 residues. Germline V gives CDR1 MNHNS, CDR2 SASEGT. Trimming stripped 3 bases from V and 3 bases from J, with 3 bases between. The CDR3 nucleotides are TGTGCCAGCAGTGACCTCTACGAGCAGTACTTC. Protein product: CASSDLYEQYF.

Concerning this clonotype: A junction end diverges from the germline sequence, so it may reflect a read error. The V call is TRBV2, the J call TRBJ1-1; maybe TRBD1 (6 bases). The length of the CDR3 is 11 residues. The germline V gene encodes CDR1 SNHLY and CDR2 FYNNEI. For the CDR3, the DNA is TGTGCCAGCAGTGTGGGGGCTGAAACTTTCTTT. Amino acids: CASSVGAETFF.

There are a few counts of this clonotype. The CDR3 loop is CASSLQPTHGYTF. Written as DNA, the CDR3 is TGTGCCAGCAGCTTGCAACCAACCCATGGCTACACCTTC. This chain connects TRBV5-6 to TRBJ1-2, with unresolved D. V was cut by 1 base and J by 6 bases, with 10 bases left in between. The germline V gene has CDR1 SGHDT and CDR2 YYEEEE. The CDR3 totals 13 residues.

This clonotype was picked up a small number of times. The chain is built from TRBV7-9 and TRBJ2-2; D is unclear. Germline V lookup: CDR1 SEHNR, CDR2 FQNEAQ (reference sequence). V was trimmed by 5 bases and J by 1 base, leaving 8 bases between them. This CDR3 is built from 14 residues. The CDR3 loop is CASSLAGNTGELFF. CDR3 sequence (DNA): TGTGCCAGCAGCCTGGCAGGGAACACCGGGGAGCTGTTTTTT. Full variable domain (outside the CDR3, taken from reference TRBV7-9 and TRBJ2-2): DTGVSQNPRHKITKRGQNVTFRCDPISEHNRLYWYRQTLGQGPEFLTYFQNEAQLEKSRLLSDRFSAERPKGSFSTLEIQRTEQGDSAMYLCASSLAGNTGELFFGEGSRLTVL.

The chain employs TRBV2 and TRBJ1-4; TRBD1 aligns across 11 bases. The CDR3 contains 14 residues. The V and J ends lost 7 bases and 8 bases, in that order; junction bases with no gene match: 6. The germline gives CDR1 SNHLY, CDR2 FYNNEI. The CDR3 spells CASTSDRGREKLFF. DNA for the CDR3: TGTGCCAGCACCTCGGACAGGGGGCGGGAAAAACTGTTTTTT.

This rearrangement joins TRBV6-1 to TRBJ2-2; perhaps D is TRBD1 or TRBD2 (6 bases each). Per germline, CDR1 MNHNS and CDR2 SASEGT. Trimming cost V 1 base and J 4 bases, with 13 bases left between them. The CDR3 is 16 residues long. The CDR3: CASSEVWGAVTGELFF. The CDR3, as DNA: TGTGCCAGCAGTGAAGTTTGGGGGGCGGTCACCGGGGAGCTGTTTTTT.